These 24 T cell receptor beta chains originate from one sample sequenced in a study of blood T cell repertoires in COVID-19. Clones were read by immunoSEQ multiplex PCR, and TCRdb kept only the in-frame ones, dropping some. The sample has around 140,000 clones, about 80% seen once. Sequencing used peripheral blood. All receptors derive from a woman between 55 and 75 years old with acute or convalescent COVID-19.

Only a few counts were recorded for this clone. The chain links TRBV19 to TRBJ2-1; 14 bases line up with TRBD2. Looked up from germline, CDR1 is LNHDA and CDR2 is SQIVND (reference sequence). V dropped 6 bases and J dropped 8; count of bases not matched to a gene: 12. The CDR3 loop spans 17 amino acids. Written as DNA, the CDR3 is TGTGCCAGTAGGCCCGGGACTAGCGGGAGTCTTTTCTATGAGCAGTTCTTC. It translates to CASRPGTSGSLFYEQFF.

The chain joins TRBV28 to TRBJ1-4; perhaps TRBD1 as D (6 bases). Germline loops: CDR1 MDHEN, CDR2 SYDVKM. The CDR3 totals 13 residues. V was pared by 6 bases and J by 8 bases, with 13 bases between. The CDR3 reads CASRGRGREKLFF. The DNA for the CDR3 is TGTGCCAGCAGGGGGAGGGGGAGGGAAAAACTGTTTTTT.

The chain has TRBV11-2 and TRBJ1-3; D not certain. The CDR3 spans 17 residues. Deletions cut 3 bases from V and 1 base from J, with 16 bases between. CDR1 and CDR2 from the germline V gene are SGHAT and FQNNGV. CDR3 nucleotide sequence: TGTGCCAGCAGCTTGGGGTGGTCGCGGACTTCTGGAAACACCATATATTTT. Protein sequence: CASSLGWSRTSGNTIYF. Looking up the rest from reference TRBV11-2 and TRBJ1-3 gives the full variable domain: EAGVAQSPRYKIIEKRQSVAFWCNPISGHATLYWYQQILGQGPKLLIQFQNNGVVDDSQLPKDRFSAERLKGVDSTLKIQPAKLEDSAVYLCASSLGWSRTSGNTIYFGEGSWLTVV.

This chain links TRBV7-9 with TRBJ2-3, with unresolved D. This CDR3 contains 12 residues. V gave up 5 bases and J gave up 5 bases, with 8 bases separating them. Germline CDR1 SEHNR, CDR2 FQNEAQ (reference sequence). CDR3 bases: TGTGCCAGCAGCCGGGTAGGAGATACGCAGTATTTT. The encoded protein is CASSRVGDTQYF.

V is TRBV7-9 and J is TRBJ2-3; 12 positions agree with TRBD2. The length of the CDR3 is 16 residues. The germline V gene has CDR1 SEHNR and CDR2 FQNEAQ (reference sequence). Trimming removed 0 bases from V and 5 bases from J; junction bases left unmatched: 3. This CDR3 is CASSLALAGGRDTQYF. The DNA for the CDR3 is TGTGCCAGCAGCTTAGCTCTAGCGGGAGGGCGAGATACGCAGTATTTT.

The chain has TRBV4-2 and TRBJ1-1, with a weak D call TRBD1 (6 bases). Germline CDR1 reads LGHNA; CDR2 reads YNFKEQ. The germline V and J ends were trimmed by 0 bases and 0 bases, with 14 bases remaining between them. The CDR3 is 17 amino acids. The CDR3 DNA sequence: TGTGCCAGCAGCCAAGATCTTAGGAGGACAGTGAACACTGAAGCTTTCTTT. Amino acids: CASSQDLRRTVNTEAFF.

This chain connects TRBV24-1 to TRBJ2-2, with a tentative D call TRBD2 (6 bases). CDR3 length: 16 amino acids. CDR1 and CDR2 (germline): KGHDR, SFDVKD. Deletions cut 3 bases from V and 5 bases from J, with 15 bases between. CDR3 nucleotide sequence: TGTGCCACCAGTGATCCGGGCCGGGCGGGAACCGGGGAGCTGTTTTTT. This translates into CATSDPGRAGTGELFF.

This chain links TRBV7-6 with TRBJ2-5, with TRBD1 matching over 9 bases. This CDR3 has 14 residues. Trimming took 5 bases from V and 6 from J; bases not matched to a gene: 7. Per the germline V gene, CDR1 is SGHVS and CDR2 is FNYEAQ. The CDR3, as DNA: TGTGCCAGCAGCACGGACAGGGGATGGAAGACCCAGTACTTC. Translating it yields CASSTDRGWKTQYF.

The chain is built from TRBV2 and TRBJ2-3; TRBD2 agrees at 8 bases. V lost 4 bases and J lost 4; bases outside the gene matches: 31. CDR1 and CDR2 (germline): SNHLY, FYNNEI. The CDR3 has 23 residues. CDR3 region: CASSALGRWVFSSSGPKPDTQYF. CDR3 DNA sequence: TGTGCCAGCAGTGCTCTGGGGCGGTGGGTGTTTAGTTCTAGCGGGCCCAAACCAGATACGCAGTATTTT.

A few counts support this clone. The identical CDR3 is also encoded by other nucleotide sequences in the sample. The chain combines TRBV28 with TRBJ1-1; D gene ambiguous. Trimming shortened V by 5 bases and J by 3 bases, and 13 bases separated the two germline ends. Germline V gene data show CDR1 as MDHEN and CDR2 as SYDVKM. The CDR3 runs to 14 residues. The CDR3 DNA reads TGTGCCAGCAGTCGGGAGGTCCGGGACACTGAAGCTTTCTTT. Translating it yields CASSREVRDTEAFF.

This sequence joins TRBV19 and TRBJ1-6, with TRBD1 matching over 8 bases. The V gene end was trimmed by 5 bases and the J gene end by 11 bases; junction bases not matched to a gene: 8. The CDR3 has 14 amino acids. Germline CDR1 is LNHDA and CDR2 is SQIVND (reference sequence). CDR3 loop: CASSPGRGPPPLHF. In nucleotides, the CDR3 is TGTGCCAGTAGTCCCGGCAGGGGGCCGCCACCCCTCCACTTT. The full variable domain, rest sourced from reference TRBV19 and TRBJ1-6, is DGGITQSPKYLFRKEGQNVTLSCEQNLNHDAMYWYRQDPGQGLRLIYYSQIVNDFQKGDIAEGYSVSREKKESFPLTVTSAQKNPTAFYLCASSPGRGPPPLHFGNGTRLTVT.

The CDR3 loop is CASGGQVMNTEAFF. The CDR3 coding sequence is TGTGCCAGCGGGGGACAGGTAATGAACACTGAAGCTTTCTTT. The chain employs TRBV11-2 and TRBJ1-1; 8 nucleotides align to TRBD1. V trimming: 8 bases; J trimming: 0 bases; junction bases outside the gene matches: 5. Germline V gives CDR1 SGHAT, CDR2 FQNNGV. The CDR3 loop spans 14 amino acids.

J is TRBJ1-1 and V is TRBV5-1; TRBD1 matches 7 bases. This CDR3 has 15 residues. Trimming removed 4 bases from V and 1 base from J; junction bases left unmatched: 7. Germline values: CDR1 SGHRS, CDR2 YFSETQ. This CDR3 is CASSLGQAWNTEAFF. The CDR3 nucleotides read TGCGCCAGCAGCCTAGGACAGGCTTGGAACACTGAAGCTTTCTTT.

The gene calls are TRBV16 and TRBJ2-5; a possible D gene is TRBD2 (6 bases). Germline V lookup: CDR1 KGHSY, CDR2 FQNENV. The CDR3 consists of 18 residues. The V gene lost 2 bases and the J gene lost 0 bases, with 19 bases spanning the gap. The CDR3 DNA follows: TGTGCCAGCAGCCAAAACCCCGGCCAAGGCGGGGACCAAGAGACCCAGTACTTC. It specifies CASSQNPGQGGDQETQYF.

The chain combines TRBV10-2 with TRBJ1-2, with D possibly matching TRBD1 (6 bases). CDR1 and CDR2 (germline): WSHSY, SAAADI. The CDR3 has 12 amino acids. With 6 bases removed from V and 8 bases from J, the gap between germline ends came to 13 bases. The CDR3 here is CASRTDSLGYTF. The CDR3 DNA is TGCGCCAGCAGGACGGACAGCCTCGGCTACACCTTC.

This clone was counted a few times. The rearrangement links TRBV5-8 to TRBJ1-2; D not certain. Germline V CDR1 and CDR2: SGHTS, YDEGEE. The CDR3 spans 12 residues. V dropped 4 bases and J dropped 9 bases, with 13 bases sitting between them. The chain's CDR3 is CASSPTIPSYTF. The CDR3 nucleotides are TGTGCCAGCAGCCCGACAATTCCTAGCTACACCTTC.

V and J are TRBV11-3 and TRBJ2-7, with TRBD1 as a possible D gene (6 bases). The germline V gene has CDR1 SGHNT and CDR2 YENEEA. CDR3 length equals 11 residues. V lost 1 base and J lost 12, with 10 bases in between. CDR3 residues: CASSLGQGSYF. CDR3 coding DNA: TGTGCCAGCAGCTTAGGGCAGGGGTCGTACTTC.

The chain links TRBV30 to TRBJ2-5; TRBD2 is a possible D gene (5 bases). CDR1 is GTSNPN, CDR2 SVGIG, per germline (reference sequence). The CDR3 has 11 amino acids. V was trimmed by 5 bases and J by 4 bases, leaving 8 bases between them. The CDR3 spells CAWLLGETQYF. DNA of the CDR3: TGTGCCTGGCTACTAGGAGAGACCCAGTACTTC.

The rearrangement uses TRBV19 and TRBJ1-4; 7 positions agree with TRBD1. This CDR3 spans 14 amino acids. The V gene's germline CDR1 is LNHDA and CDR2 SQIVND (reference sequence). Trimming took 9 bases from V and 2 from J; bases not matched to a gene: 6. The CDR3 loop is CASKPGQTNEKLFF. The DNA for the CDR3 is TGTGCCAGCAAACCGGGACAGACTAATGAAAAACTGTTTTTT. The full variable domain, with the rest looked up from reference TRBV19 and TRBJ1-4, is DGGITQSPKYLFRKEGQNVTLSCEQNLNHDAMYWYRQDPGQGLRLIYYSQIVNDFQKGDIAEGYSVSREKKESFPLTVTSAQKNPTAFYLCASKPGQTNEKLFFGSGTQLSVL.

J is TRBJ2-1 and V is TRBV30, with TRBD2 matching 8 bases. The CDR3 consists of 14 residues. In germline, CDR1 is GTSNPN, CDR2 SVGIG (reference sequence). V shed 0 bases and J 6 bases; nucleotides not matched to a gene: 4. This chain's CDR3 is CAWSVLLAGNEQFF. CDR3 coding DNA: TGTGCCTGGAGTGTACTCCTAGCGGGCAATGAGCAGTTCTTC.

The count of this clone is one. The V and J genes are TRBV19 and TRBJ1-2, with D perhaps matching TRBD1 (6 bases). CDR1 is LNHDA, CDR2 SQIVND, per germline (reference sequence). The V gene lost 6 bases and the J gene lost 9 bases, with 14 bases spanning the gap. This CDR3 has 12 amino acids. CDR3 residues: CASRNRVWSYTF. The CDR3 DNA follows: TGTGCCAGTAGGAACAGGGTATGGAGCTACACCTTC.

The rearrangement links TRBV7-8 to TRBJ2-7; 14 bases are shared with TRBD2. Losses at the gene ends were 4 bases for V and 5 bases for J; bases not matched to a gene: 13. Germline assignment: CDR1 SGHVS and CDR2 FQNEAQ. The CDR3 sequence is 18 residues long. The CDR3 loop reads CASSYMFGTSGSRDEQYF. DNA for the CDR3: TGTGCCAGCAGCTACATGTTCGGGACTAGCGGGAGTCGAGACGAGCAGTACTTC.

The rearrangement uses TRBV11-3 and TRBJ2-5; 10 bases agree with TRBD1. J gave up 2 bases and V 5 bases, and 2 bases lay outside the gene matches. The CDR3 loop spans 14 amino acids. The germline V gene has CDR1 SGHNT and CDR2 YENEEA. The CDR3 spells CASSPDRGQETQYF. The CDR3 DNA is TGTGCCAGCAGCCCGGACAGGGGGCAAGAGACCCAGTACTTC.

The CDR3 bases are TGTGCCAGCAGTTTATTTAACCTGGGGCGGCGGAAGACCGGGGAGCTGTTTTTT. It encodes CASSLFNLGRRKTGELFF. The genes are TRBV28 and TRBJ2-2; TRBD1 might be the D (5 bases). This CDR3 is 18 amino acids long. Germline V gene data show CDR1 as MDHEN and CDR2 as SYDVKM. V lost 1 base to trimming and J lost 5 bases, with 20 bases between them.